A selection of T cell receptor beta chains follows, all from one sample in a study of cytomegalovirus exposure and HLA in healthy donors. Method: immunoSEQ multiplex PCR; TCRdb's copy keeps in-frame clones and lacks some. The repertoire consists of around 170,000 clones, with about 80% occurring once and the leading ten covering about 2.6%. The sample taken for sequencing was PBMCs. Every receptor here comes from a woman in her 50s in good health and CMV-seropositive. CDR3s include the opening cysteine and the closing phenylalanine or tryptophan. Each record gives: J gene, V gene, CDR3 protein.

TRBJ1-6 TRBV7-3 CASSLDSLNSPLHF
TRBJ1-5 TRBV28 CASSLSGRAGQPQHF
TRBJ2-2 TRBV5-1 CASSSSGRNTGELFF
TRBJ2-2 TRBV6-6 CASSWGQNTGELFF
TRBJ1-5 TRBV6-5 CASRQGNDQPQHF
TRBJ1-3 TRBV9 CASSVESGGGNTIYF
TRBJ2-1 TRBV11-2 CASSTTLAGVNEQFF
TRBJ2-3 TRBV7-8 CASSLGPSGTDTQYF
TRBJ1-3 TRBV19 CASRSPGLSGNTIYF
TRBJ2-7 TRBV19 CASSISDRGSYEQYF
TRBJ1-2 TRBV14 CASSQDWTANYGYTF
TRBJ2-5 TRBV5-6 CASSPGGSQPGSAQYF
TRBJ2-3 TRBV10-2 CASRLGSTSTDTQYF
TRBJ1-1 TRBV4-1 CASSPRTAVNTEAFF
TRBJ1-3 TRBV9 CASRGAGNTIYF
TRBJ2-4 TRBV7-2 CASSLELGPKNIQYF
TRBJ1-5 TRBV7-2 CASSLGGRDQPQHF
TRBJ1-2 TRBV7-2 CASSLTGGDGYTF
TRBJ2-7 TRBV4-1 CASSQELDLNSYEQYF
TRBJ2-3 TRBV9 CASSPRQGSSDTQYF
TRBJ1-4 TRBV6-1 CASSESRLSEKLFF
TRBJ2-1 TRBV6-5 CASSDRAYYNEQFF
TRBJ1-1 TRBV5-1 CASAPLGGRTEAFF